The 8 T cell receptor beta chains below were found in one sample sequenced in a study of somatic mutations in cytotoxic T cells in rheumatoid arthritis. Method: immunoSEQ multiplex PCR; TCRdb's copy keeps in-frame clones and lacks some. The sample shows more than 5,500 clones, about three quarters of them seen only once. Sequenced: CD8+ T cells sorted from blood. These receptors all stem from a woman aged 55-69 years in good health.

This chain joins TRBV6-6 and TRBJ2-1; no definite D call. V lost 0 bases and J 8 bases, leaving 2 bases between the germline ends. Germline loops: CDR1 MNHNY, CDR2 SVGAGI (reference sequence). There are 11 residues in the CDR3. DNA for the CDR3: TGTGCCAGCAGTTACTCCTATGAGCAGTTCTTC. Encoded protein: CASSYSYEQFF.

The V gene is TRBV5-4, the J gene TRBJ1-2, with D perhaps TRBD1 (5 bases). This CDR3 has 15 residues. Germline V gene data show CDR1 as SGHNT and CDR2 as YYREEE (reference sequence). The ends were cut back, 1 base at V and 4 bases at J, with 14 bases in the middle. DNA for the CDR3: TGTGCCAGCAGCTTGTCGGGGGAGCGACTCTATGGCTACACCTTC. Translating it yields CASSLSGERLYGYTF. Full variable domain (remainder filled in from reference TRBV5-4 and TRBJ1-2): ETGVTQSPTHLIKTRGQQVTLRCSSQSGHNTVSWYQQALGQGPQFIFQYYREEENGRGNFPPRFSGLQFPNYSSELNVNALELDDSALYLCASSLSGERLYGYTFGSGTRLTVV.

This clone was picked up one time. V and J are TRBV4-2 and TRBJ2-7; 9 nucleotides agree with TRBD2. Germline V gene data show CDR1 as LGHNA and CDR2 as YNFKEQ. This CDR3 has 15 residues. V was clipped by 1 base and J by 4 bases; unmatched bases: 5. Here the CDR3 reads CASSQVASGVYEQYF. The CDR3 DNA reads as TGTGCCAGCAGCCAAGTGGCTAGCGGGGTGTACGAGCAGTACTTC.

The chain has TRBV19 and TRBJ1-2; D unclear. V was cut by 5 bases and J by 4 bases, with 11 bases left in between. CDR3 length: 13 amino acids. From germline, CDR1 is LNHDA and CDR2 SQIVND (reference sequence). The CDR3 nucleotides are TGTGCCAGTAGTCCCCCAGGATTCTATGGCTACACCTTC. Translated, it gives CASSPPGFYGYTF.

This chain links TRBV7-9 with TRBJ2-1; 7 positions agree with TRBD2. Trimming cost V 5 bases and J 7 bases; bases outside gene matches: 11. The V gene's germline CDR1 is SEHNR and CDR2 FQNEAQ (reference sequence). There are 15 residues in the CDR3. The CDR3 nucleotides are TGTGCCAGCAGCCGCCGAAGCGGGATTGAAAATGAGCAGTTCTTC. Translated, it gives CASSRRSGIENEQFF.

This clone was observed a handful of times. CDR3 in DNA: TGCGCCAGCAGCTTGCAGGGGCAAAAGTACGAGCAGTACTTC. Translating it yields CASSLQGQKYEQYF. This sequence joins TRBV5-1 and TRBJ2-7, with a tentative D call TRBD1 (6 bases). V gave up 1 base and J gave up 4 bases, with 12 bases separating them. The germline V gene encodes CDR1 SGHRS and CDR2 YFSETQ. The CDR3 extends over 14 amino acids.

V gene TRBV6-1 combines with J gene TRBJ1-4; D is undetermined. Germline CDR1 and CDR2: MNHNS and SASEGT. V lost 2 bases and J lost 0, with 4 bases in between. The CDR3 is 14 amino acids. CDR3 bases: TGTGCCAGCAGTGAAACAGCAACTAATGAAAAACTGTTTTTT. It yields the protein CASSETATNEKLFF.

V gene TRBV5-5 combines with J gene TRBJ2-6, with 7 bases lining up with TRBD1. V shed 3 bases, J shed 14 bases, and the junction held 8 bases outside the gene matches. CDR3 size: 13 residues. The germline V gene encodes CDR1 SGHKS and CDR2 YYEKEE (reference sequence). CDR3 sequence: CASSYGTAPILTF. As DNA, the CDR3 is TGTGCCAGCAGCTACGGGACAGCTCCAATCCTGACTTTC.